The 27 T cell receptor beta chains presented below share a single source sample, sequenced in a study of shared clonotypes between healthy human individuals. Here immunoSEQ multiplex PCR was the method, and the copy in TCRdb shows in-frame clones only, minus some. The sample yields fewer than 1 million clones, 90% to 97% seen once. Naivety among CD8 cells was defined by CD45RO negativity and positive CCR7 selection, thereby excluding terminally differentiated effector memory CD45RA+ cells. The sequenced material came from naive CD8+ T cells sorted from blood. Receptors originate from a man aged 30-40 years in good health.

J is TRBJ1-5 and V is TRBV5-1; 8 nucleotides line up with TRBD1. J gave up 5 bases and V 4 bases, and 5 bases lay outside the gene matches. The CDR3 extends over 14 amino acids. Germline CDR1 is SGHRS and CDR2 is YFSETQ. As DNA, the CDR3 is TGCGCCAGCAGCATAGGACAGGGTGATCAGCCCCAGCATTTT. Encoded protein: CASSIGQGDQPQHF. Full variable domain (missing parts from reference TRBV5-1 and TRBJ1-5): KAGVTQTPRYLIKTRGQQVTLSCSPISGHRSVSWYQQTPGQGLQFLFEYFSETQRNKGNFPGRFSGRQFSNSRSEMNVSTLELGDSALYLCASSIGQGDQPQHFGDGTRLSIL.

This sequence joins TRBV7-9 and TRBJ2-1, with D hard to call. Germline values: CDR1 SEHNR, CDR2 FQNEAQ (reference sequence). Between the trimmed V and J ends, which lost 5 bases and 5 bases, there was a span of 19 bases. This CDR3 is 16 amino acids long. The CDR3 DNA is TGTGCCAGCAGCAGCCACCCCCGTGACGGAGACAATGAGCAGTTCTTC. Protein: CASSSHPRDGDNEQFF.

The gene calls are TRBV6-1 and TRBJ2-3; 9 bases are shared with TRBD2. Germline V gene data show CDR1 as MNHNS and CDR2 as SASEGT. The CDR3 is made up of 15 amino acids. Trimming at V came to 3 bases and at J to 2 bases, leaving 3 bases not matched to a gene. CDR3 loop: CASSDLAGFTDTQYF. DNA of the CDR3: TGTGCCAGCAGTGACCTAGCGGGATTCACAGATACGCAGTATTTT.

This chain connects TRBV4-3 to TRBJ2-7, with D possibly matching TRBD1 (6 bases). Germline V lookup: CDR1 LGHNA, CDR2 YSLEER. The CDR3 runs to 16 residues. V lost 0 bases, J lost 2 bases, and 14 bases lay in between. CDR3 residues: CASSQDLLGHTYEQYF. The CDR3 nucleotides are TGCGCCAGCAGCCAAGATCTCTTGGGACATACCTACGAGCAGTACTTC.

A note on this clone: Other DNA sequences in the same sample also yield this CDR3. This chain links TRBV4-1 with TRBJ2-2; 11 nucleotides align to TRBD2. CDR1 MGHRA and CDR2 YSYEKL come from the germline V gene. V was pared by 1 base and J by 2 bases, with 3 bases of the junction left unmatched. The CDR3 runs to 17 residues. The CDR3 DNA reads TGCGCCAGCAGCCAAGGACTAGCGGGGCCTAACACCGGGGAGCTGTTTTTT. Translated, it gives CASSQGLAGPNTGELFF.

The table lists this clone with a count of one. This chain links TRBV29-1 with TRBJ2-5; 7 bases map to TRBD1. Germline assignment: CDR1 SQVTM and CDR2 ANQGSEA. V gave up 6 bases and J gave up 5 bases; unmatched junction bases: 15. There are 15 residues in the CDR3. The CDR3 region has the DNA TGCAGCGTGGAGGATAGACAGGGAAGAACGGAGACCCAGTACTTC. It yields the protein CSVEDRQGRTETQYF.

V usage is TRBV5-6 and J usage is TRBJ2-7; 8 positions match TRBD1. V dropped 4 bases and J dropped 3; count of bases not matched to a gene: 9. The CDR3 totals 15 residues. CDR1 and CDR2 from the germline V gene are SGHDT and YYEEEE. In nucleotides, the CDR3 is TGTGCCAGCAGCATACCGACAGGGGAGAACTACGAGCAGTACTTC. This sequence encodes CASSIPTGENYEQYF.

The chain is built from TRBV11-3 and TRBJ2-1; weak D call: TRBD2 (6 bases). V was trimmed by 5 bases and J by 5 bases, leaving 22 bases between them. CDR1 is SGHNT, CDR2 YENEEA, per germline. CDR3 size: 17 residues. CDR3 region: CASSTHGRGGEDNEQFF. The DNA for the CDR3 is TGTGCCAGCAGCACACACGGGCGGGGCGGTGAAGACAATGAGCAGTTCTTC.

This chain links TRBV7-8 with TRBJ1-5; D not certain. V shed 0 bases and J shed 0 bases, with 6 bases lying between them. CDR3 length: 15 amino acids. CDR1 is SGHVS, CDR2 FQNEAQ, per germline. The chain's CDR3 is CASSLARLSNQPQHF. As DNA, the CDR3 is TGTGCCAGCAGCTTAGCGCGACTTAGCAATCAGCCCCAGCATTTT.

This chain connects TRBV27 to TRBJ2-7, with D perhaps TRBD2 (6 bases). Germline CDR1 and CDR2: MNHEY and SMNVEV (reference sequence). CDR3 size: 14 residues. V lost 3 bases and J 4 bases, leaving 13 bases between the germline ends. CDR3 amino acids: CASSFNSGGYEQYF. The CDR3 nucleotides read TGTGCCAGCAGTTTTAATTCAGGAGGGTACGAGCAGTACTTC.

This clone was found once. The chain couples TRBV27 to TRBJ2-7, with D hard to call. Trimming cost V 5 bases and J 2 bases, with 13 bases left between them. CDR3 length: 14 residues. Germline loops: CDR1 MNHEY, CDR2 SMNVEV (reference sequence). CDR3 nucleotide sequence: TGTGCCAGCAGTCCCTCGACAAAGACCTACGAGCAGTACTTC. Translated: CASSPSTKTYEQYF.

Note on this clone: One junction end disagrees with the germline gene, perhaps due to a read error. The chain combines TRBV7-2 with TRBJ2-7; D perhaps matches TRBD1 (6 bases). The germline V gene has CDR1 SGHTA and CDR2 FQGNSA. The length of the CDR3 is 13 residues. The chain's CDR3 is CASSYDRTPHEDF. The CDR3 DNA reads as TGTGCCAGCAGCTATGACAGGACACCCCACGAGGACTTC.

This clone was recorded only once. The DNA for the CDR3 is TGTGCCAGCAGCTTTCGCCTTTCCTACGAGCAGTACTTC. Its protein is CASSFRLSYEQYF. The chain combines TRBV7-6 with TRBJ2-7; D gene ambiguous. Trimming pared 3 bases from V and 1 base from J, leaving 7 bases between. Germline values: CDR1 SGHVS, CDR2 FNYEAQ. The CDR3 extends over 13 amino acids. The variable domain in full, completed from reference TRBV7-6 and TRBJ2-7, reads GAGVSQSPRYKVTKRGQDVALRCDPISGHVSLYWYRQALGQGPEFLTYFNYEAQQDKSGLPNDRFSAERPEGSISTLTIQRTEQRDSAMYRCASSFRLSYEQYFGPGTRLTVT.

The V call is TRBV29-1, the J call TRBJ1-1, with D tentatively TRBD1 (6 bases). CDR3 length equals 13 residues. Germline CDR1 SQVTM, CDR2 ANQGSEA. Trimming removed 7 bases from V and 0 bases from J, with 12 bases in between. CDR3 coding DNA: TGCAGCGCCGAGGACAGCATGAACACTGAAGCTTTCTTT. Residues: CSAEDSMNTEAFF.

This chain links TRBV30 with TRBJ2-3; a possible D gene is TRBD2 (6 bases). The CDR3 consists of 15 residues. With 2 bases removed from V and 2 bases from J, the gap between germline ends came to 14 bases. Per the germline V gene, CDR1 is GTSNPN and CDR2 is SVGIG (reference sequence). CDR3 nucleotides: TGTGCCTGGAGTTCCGGGACTTCCTCCACAGATACGCAGTATTTT. As protein: CAWSSGTSSTDTQYF.

The chain recombines TRBV7-8 with TRBJ2-5, with D possibly matching TRBD2 (5 bases). CDR1 SGHVS and CDR2 FQNEAQ come from the germline V gene. This CDR3 comprises 16 residues. V was cut by 5 bases and J by 0 bases, with 16 bases left in between. CDR3 sequence reads: CASSLASLRDQETQYF. The CDR3 coding sequence is TGTGCCAGCAGCCTTGCTTCTCTGAGGGACCAAGAGACCCAGTACTTC.

The V gene is TRBV7-6, the J gene TRBJ2-3; D gene ambiguous. The ends were cut back, 5 bases at V and 2 bases at J, with 17 bases in the middle. CDR3 length: 16 amino acids. The germline CDR1 and CDR2 sequences are SGHVS and FNYEAQ. The CDR3 nucleotides are TGTGCCAGCAGCACCCGGGCTCAAGTCCACACAGATACGCAGTATTTT. Its translation: CASSTRAQVHTDTQYF.

This chain links TRBV15 with TRBJ1-5, with no clear D. This CDR3 comprises 15 residues. Germline CDR1 reads LNHNV; CDR2 reads YYDKDF (reference sequence). V was clipped by 2 bases and J by 1 base, with 9 bases between them. The CDR3 DNA follows: TGTGCCACCAGCAGAACTAAAATGAGCAATCAGCCCCAGCATTTT. It codes for CATSRTKMSNQPQHF.

The chain links TRBV4-1 to TRBJ1-5; no definite D call. Germline CDR1 MGHRA, CDR2 YSYEKL. CDR3 length equals 19 residues. V was trimmed by 0 bases and J by 3 bases, leaving 21 bases between them. Here the CDR3 DNA reads TGCGCCAGCAGCCAAGACCCCTCCCTTAGGGCGGGTTCCAATCAGCCCCAGCATTTT. This sequence encodes CASSQDPSLRAGSNQPQHF.

The chain couples TRBV7-9 to TRBJ2-7; no reliable D call. V dropped 6 bases and J dropped 7 bases, with 13 bases sitting between them. The germline V gene has CDR1 SEHNR and CDR2 FQNEAQ (reference sequence). The CDR3 totals 12 residues. The CDR3 nucleotides read TGTGCCAGCAGTCCCTCGAGTCAAGAGCAGTACTTC. Translated, it gives CASSPSSQEQYF.

The gene calls are TRBV28 and TRBJ2-3, with D unclear. CDR1 MDHEN and CDR2 SYDVKM come from the germline V gene. The V gene lost 2 bases and the J gene lost 2 bases, with 11 bases spanning the gap. The CDR3 consists of 15 residues. The CDR3 DNA sequence: TGTGCCAGCAGTTTAAGTCCACAGATCACAGATACGCAGTATTTT. Translating gives CASSLSPQITDTQYF.

The gene calls are TRBV29-1 and TRBJ2-3, with 7 bases matching TRBD1. J lost 4 bases, V lost 6 bases, and 13 bases had no gene match. CDR1 and CDR2 (germline): SQVTM, ANQGSEA. The CDR3 totals 15 residues. Here the CDR3 reads CSVGGPRGSADTQYF. CDR3 nucleotide sequence: TGCAGCGTCGGAGGACCCAGGGGGAGCGCAGATACGCAGTATTTT.

The chain combines TRBV5-6 with TRBJ2-6, with 8 bases matching TRBD1. The CDR3 length is 16 residues. V was pared by 4 bases and J by 1 base, with 4 bases of the junction left unmatched. Per the germline V gene, CDR1 is SGHDT and CDR2 is YYEEEE. CDR3 loop: CASSQGAGSGANVLTF. CDR3 nucleotide sequence: TGTGCCAGCAGCCAGGGGGCGGGATCTGGGGCCAACGTCCTGACTTTC.

The chain joins TRBV7-8 to TRBJ2-5; no definite D call. The CDR3 covers 12 residues. Germline V gene data show CDR1 as SGHVS and CDR2 as FQNEAQ. V was shortened by 5 bases and J by 0 bases, with 4 bases between the two germline ends. This CDR3 is CASSENQETQYF. The CDR3 DNA is TGTGCCAGCAGCGAGAACCAAGAGACCCAGTACTTC. The entire variable domain, with the rest obtained from reference TRBV7-8 and TRBJ2-5, is as follows: GAGVSQSPRYKVAKRGQDVALRCDPISGHVSLFWYQQALGQGPEFLTYFQNEAQLDKSGLPSDRFFAERPEGSVSTLKIQRTQQEDSAVYLCASSENQETQYFGPGTRLLVL.

The V call is TRBV5-4, the J call TRBJ2-7; TRBD1 is a possible D gene (8 bases). The CDR3 runs to 14 residues. Trimming took 1 base from V and 6 from J, leaving 14 bases between them. Per the germline V gene, CDR1 is SGHNT and CDR2 is YYREEE (reference sequence). The CDR3 DNA reads TGTGCCAGCAGCTTGTTAACAGGGGGGGGCGAGCAGTACTTC. It specifies CASSLLTGGGEQYF.

The chain joins TRBV6-1 to TRBJ2-7; TRBD1 aligns across 7 bases. Unmatched junction bases numbered 2, after V lost 1 base and J lost 2 bases. Germline V gene sequence: CDR1 MNHNS, CDR2 SASEGT. This CDR3 has 14 residues. The DNA for the CDR3 is TGTGCCAGCAGTGAAGGGACAGGCCCCTACGAGCAGTACTTC. This sequence encodes CASSEGTGPYEQYF.

This chain uses TRBV5-6 with TRBJ2-5; 7 positions agree with TRBD2. Trimming took 6 bases from V and 3 from J; bases not matched to a gene: 11. CDR1 SGHDT and CDR2 YYEEEE come from the germline V gene. The CDR3 spans 15 residues. CDR3 DNA sequence: TGTGCCAGCACCCTGGTGGGGAGGGGAGAAGAGACCCAGTACTTC. As protein: CASTLVGRGEETQYF.